What follows are 8 T cell receptor beta chains derived from one specimen sequenced in a study of breast tumors, draining lymph nodes, adjacent tissues (dated by TCRdb to between 2015 and 2016). Libraries were constructed by multiplex PCR. Sequencing instrument: Illumina HiSeq 2000. The public reads were quality trimmed at Q25 with fastp and then assembled into clones with MiXCR by TCRdb, keeping productive beta chains. Every CDR3 protein is listed once, alongside the most common genes and DNA of its rows. Here the sample has about 6,600 distinct CDR3 sequences; 43% occur a single time. About 45% of the sample is held by the ten biggest clonotypes. The sample taken for sequencing was tumor-adjacent breast tissue. The receptors shown here come from a female donor with breast cancer. Some clones in this sample may be carry-over from other donors' samples.

This clonotype was observed at least ten times. The junction differs from germline at one of its ends, possibly a read error. This chain links TRBV9 with TRBJ2-1; 13 positions match TRBD2. This CDR3 is 14 amino acids long. CDR1 is SGDLS and CDR2 is YYNGEE in the germline V gene. This CDR3 is CASSLTGLAGALIF. The CDR3 DNA follows: TGTGCCAGCAGCCTCACAGGACTAGCGGGAGCTTTAATCTTC.

This clonotype was observed once. The chain employs TRBV15 and TRBJ2-3; tentative D call: TRBD2 (6 bases). This CDR3 is 15 amino acids long. Germline V lookup: CDR1 LNHNV, CDR2 YYDKDF (reference sequence). V dropped 0 bases and J dropped 6 bases, with 13 bases sitting between them. The DNA for the CDR3 is TGTGCCACCAGCAGAGATAGCCCGGGGACTGATACGCAGTATTTT. Its protein product is CATSRDSPGTDTQYF.

This clonotype qualifies as medium-sized (0.01 to 0.1%). This rearrangement joins TRBV4-3 to TRBJ1-6, with D possibly matching TRBD1 (5 bases). Germline V gives CDR1 LGHNA, CDR2 YSLEER. V was clipped by 6 bases and J by 8 bases, with 17 bases between them. The CDR3 contains 15 residues. The chain's CDR3 is CASSYSAGTHSPLHF. The CDR3 nucleotides are TGCGCCAGCAGTTATTCGGCAGGGACTCATTCACCCCTCCACTTT.

This clonotype has ten or more counts. The J gene is TRBJ1-5, the V gene TRBV7-3; D call uncertain. Germline lookup yields CDR1 SGHTA and CDR2 FQGTGA. The V end was cut by 2 bases, the J end by 0 bases, with 14 bases between. This CDR3 region has 17 residues. The CDR3: CASSLFGRKYSNQPQHF. CDR3 coding DNA: TGTGCCAGCAGCTTATTCGGACGGAAATATAGCAATCAGCCCCAGCATTTT.

In this sample, this clonotype is medium-sized. V is TRBV7-9 and J is TRBJ1-6; D is unclear. The CDR3 is made up of 12 amino acids. Trimming cost V 5 bases and J 7 bases, with 6 bases left between them. CDR1 is SEHNR and CDR2 is FQNEAQ in the germline V gene (reference sequence). CDR3 sequence (DNA): TGTGCCAGCAGCCAGGACAATTCACCCCTCCACTTT. Residues: CASSQDNSPLHF.

The rearrangement joins TRBV7-2 to TRBJ2-7, with 7 bases matching TRBD1. The trim removed 0 bases at V and 5 bases at J, leaving 10 bases unmatched. The CDR3 consists of 16 residues. Germline V gives CDR1 SGHTA, CDR2 FQGNSA. Here the CDR3 reads CASSLAGRQGIDEQYF. As DNA, the CDR3 is TGTGCCAGCAGCTTAGCGGGGAGACAGGGTATCGACGAGCAGTACTTC.

The chain links TRBV4-2 to TRBJ1-2, with TRBD1 as a possible D gene (5 bases). Deletions cut 0 bases from V and 4 bases from J, with 15 bases between. This CDR3 has 16 amino acids. Germline lookup yields CDR1 LGHNA and CDR2 YNFKEQ. The CDR3 region is CASSQDMGGMGYGYTF. The CDR3 DNA reads TGTGCCAGCAGCCAAGATATGGGGGGAATGGGCTATGGCTACACCTTC.

This clonotype was counted many times. CDR3 in amino acids: CASSIEGAGYNEQFF. The CDR3 nucleotides are TGTGCCAGTAGTATTGAGGGGGCGGGCTACAATGAGCAGTTCTTC. This rearrangement joins TRBV19 to TRBJ2-1; 7 bases are a match to TRBD1. The V segment lost 3 bases and the J segment 3 bases; nucleotides outside the gene matches: 5. Germline V gene lookup returns CDR1 LNHDA and CDR2 SQIVND (reference sequence). There are 15 residues in the CDR3.